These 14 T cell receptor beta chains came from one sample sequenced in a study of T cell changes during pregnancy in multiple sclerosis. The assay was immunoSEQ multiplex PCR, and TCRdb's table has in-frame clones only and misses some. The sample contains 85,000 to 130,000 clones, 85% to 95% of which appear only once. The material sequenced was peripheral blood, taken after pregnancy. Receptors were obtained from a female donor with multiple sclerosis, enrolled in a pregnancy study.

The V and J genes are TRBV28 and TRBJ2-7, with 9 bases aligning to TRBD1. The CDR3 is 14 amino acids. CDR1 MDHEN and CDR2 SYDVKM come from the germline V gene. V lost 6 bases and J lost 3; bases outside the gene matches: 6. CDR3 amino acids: CASRDRGTGYEQYF. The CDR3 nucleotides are TGTGCCAGCAGAGACAGGGGGACAGGCTACGAGCAGTACTTC.

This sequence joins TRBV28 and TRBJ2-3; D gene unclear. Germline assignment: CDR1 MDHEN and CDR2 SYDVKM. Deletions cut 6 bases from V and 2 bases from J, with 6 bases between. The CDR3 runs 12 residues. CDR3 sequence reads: CASRQATDTQYF. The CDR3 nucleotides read TGTGCCAGCAGGCAGGCCACAGATACGCAGTATTTT.

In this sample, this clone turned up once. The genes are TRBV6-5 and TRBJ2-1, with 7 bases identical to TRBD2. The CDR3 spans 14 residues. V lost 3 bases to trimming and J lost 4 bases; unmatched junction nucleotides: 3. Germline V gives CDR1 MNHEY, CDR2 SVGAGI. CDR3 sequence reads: CASSYQAGYNEQFF. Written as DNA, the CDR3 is TGTGCCAGCAGTTATCAAGCGGGGTACAATGAGCAGTTCTTC.

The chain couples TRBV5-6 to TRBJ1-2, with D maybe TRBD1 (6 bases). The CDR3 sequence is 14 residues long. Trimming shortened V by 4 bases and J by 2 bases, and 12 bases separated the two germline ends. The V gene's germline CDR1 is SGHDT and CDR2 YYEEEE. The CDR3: CASSVTGRNYGYTF. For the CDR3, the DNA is TGTGCCAGCAGCGTCACAGGGCGAAACTATGGCTACACCTTC.

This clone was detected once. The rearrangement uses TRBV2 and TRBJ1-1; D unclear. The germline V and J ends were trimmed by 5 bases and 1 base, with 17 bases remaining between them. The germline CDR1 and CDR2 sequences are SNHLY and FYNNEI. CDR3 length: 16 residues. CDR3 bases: TGTGCCAGCAGTCCTCTAACGCCTCGACAGAACACTGAAGCTTTCTTT. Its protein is CASSPLTPRQNTEAFF.

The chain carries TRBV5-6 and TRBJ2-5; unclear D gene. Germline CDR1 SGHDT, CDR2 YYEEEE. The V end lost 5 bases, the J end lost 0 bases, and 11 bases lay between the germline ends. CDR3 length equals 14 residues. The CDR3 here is CASRPVSYQETQYF. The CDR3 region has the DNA TGTGCCAGCAGACCGGTATCGTACCAAGAGACCCAGTACTTC.

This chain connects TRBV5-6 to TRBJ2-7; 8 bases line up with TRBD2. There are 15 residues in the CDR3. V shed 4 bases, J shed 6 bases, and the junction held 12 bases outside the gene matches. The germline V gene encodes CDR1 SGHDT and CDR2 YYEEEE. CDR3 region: CASSPVRGVRGEQYF. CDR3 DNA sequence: TGTGCCAGCAGCCCTGTGCGGGGGGTTCGGGGCGAGCAGTACTTC.

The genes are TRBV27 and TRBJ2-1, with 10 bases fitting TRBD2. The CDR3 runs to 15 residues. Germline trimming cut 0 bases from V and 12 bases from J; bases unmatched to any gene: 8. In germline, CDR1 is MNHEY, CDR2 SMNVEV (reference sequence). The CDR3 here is CASSLSLSSGSRQFF. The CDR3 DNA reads TGTGCCAGCAGTTTATCGTTGTCTAGCGGGAGTCGGCAGTTCTTC.

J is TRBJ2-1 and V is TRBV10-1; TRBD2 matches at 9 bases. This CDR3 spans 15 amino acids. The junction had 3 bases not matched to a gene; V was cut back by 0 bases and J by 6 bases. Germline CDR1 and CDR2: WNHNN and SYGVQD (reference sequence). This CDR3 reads CASSESIAGVNEQFF. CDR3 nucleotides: TGCGCCAGCAGTGAGTCGATAGCGGGGGTCAATGAGCAGTTCTTC.

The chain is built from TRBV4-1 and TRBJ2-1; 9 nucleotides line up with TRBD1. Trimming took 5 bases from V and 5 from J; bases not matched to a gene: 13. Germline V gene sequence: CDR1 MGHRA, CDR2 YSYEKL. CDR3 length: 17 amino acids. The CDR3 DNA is TGCGCCAGCAGCGTCAGCTTGACCGGGACAGGGCACAATGAGCAGTTCTTC. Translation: CASSVSLTGTGHNEQFF.

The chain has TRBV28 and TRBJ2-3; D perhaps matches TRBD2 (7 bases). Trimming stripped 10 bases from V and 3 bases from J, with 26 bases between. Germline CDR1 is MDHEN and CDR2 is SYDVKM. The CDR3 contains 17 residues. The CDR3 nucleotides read TGTGCCATAAAGGGGGGGAGATTAGCGGTGTTAACAGATACGCAGTATTTT. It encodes CAIKGGRLAVLTDTQYF.

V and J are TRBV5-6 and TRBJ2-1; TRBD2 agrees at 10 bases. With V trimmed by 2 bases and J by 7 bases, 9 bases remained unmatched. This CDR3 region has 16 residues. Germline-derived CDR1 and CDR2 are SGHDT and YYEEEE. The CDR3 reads CASSFVVSGGYNEQFF. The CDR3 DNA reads TGTGCCAGCAGCTTCGTCGTTAGCGGGGGGTATAATGAGCAGTTCTTC.

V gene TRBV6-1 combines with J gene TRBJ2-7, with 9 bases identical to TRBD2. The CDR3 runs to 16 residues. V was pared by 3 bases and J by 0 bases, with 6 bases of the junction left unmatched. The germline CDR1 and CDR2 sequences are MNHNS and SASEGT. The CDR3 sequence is CASSEGSGSGSYEQYF. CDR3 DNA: TGTGCCAGCAGTGAGGGTAGCGGGAGTGGCTCCTACGAGCAGTACTTC.

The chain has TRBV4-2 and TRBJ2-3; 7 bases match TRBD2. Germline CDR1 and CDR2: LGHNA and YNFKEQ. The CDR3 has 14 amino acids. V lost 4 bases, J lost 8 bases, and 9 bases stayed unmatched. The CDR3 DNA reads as TGTGCCAGCAGCCCAGAGGCGGGAGAGGCTACGCAGTATTTT. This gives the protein CASSPEAGEATQYF.